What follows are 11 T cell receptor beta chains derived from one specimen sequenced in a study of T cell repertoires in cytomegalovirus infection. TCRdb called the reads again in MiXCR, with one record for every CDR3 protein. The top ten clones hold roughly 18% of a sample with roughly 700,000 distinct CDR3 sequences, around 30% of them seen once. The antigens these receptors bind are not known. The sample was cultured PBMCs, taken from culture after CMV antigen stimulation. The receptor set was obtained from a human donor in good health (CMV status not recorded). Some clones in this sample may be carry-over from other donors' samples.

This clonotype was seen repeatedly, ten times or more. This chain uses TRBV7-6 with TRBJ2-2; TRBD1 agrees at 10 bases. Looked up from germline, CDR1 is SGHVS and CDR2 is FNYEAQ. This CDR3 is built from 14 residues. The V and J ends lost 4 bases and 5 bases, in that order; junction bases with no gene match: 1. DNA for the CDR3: TGTGCCAGCAGCTGGACAGGGGGGACCGGGGAGCTGTTTTTT. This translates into CASSWTGGTGELFF.

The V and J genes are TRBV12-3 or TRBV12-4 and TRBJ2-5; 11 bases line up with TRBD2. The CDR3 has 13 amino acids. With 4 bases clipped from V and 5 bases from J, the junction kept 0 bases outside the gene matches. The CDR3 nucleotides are TGTGCCAGCAGTTGGACTAGCGGGGAGACCCAGTACTTC. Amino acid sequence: CASSWTSGETQYF.

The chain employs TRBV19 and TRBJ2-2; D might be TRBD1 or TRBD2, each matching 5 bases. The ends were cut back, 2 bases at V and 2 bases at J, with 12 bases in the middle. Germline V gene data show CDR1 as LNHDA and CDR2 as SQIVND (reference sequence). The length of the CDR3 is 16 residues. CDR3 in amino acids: CASSIIPGPNTGELFF. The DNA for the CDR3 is TGTGCCAGTAGTATAATTCCGGGACCTAACACCGGGGAGCTGTTTTTT.

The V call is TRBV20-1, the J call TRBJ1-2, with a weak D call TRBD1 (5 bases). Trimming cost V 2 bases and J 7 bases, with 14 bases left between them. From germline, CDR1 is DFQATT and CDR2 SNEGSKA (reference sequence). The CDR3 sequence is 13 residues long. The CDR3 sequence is CSARTASGGGYTF. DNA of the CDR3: TGCAGTGCTAGAACGGCGTCCGGGGGTGGCTACACCTTC.

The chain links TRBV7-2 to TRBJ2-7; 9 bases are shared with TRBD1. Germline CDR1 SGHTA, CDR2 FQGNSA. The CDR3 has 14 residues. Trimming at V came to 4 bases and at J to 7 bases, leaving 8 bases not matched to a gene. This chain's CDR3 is CASSSQDRGREQYF. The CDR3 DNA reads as TGTGCCAGCAGCTCACAGGACAGGGGTCGGGAGCAGTACTTC.

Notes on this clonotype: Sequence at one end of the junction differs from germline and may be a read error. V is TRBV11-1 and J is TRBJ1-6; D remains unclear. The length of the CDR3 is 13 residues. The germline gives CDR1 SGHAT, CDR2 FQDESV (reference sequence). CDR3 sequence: CASSLGWNSPLPF. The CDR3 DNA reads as TGTGCCAGCAGCTTAGGCTGGAATTCACCCCTCCCCTTT.

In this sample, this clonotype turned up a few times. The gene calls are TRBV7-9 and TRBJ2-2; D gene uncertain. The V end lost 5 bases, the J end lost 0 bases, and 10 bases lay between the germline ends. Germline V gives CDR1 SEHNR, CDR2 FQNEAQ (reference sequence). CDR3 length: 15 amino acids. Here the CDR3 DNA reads TGTGCCAGCAGCCGGGTGGGCACGAACACCGGGGAGCTGTTTTTT. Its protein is CASSRVGTNTGELFF.

The CDR3 loop reads CASSQDRDLRYEQYF. The CDR3 DNA follows: TGCGCCAGCAGCCAGGATCGGGACCTACGCTACGAGCAGTACTTC. The rearrangement joins TRBV4-3 to TRBJ2-7; perhaps D is TRBD1 or TRBD2 (5 bases each). The V end was cut by 3 bases, the J end by 3 bases, with 15 bases between. Germline CDR1 is LGHNA and CDR2 is YSLEER. The CDR3 spans 15 residues.

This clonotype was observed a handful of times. The CDR3 coding sequence is TGTGCCAGCAGCCCCACCTCTGGTGTTTCTAGCACAGATACGCAGTATTTT. Translating it yields CASSPTSGVSSTDTQYF. The chain has TRBV12-3 or TRBV12-4 and TRBJ2-3; no clear D gene. With 6 bases removed from V and 0 bases from J, the gap between germline ends came to 19 bases. CDR3 length equals 17 residues.

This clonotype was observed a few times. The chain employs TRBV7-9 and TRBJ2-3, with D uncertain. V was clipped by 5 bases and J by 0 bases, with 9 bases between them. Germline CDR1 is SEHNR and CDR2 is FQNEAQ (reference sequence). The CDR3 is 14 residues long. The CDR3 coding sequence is TGTGCCAGCAGCCAACAGATAAGCACAGATACGCAGTATTTT. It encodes CASSQQISTDTQYF.

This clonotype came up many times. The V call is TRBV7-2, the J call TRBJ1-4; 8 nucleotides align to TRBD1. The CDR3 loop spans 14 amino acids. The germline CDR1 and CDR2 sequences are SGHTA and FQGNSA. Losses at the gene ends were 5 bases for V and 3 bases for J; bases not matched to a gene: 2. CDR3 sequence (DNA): TGTGCCAGCAGCCAGGGGGCGGCTAATGAAAAACTGTTTTTT. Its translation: CASSQGAANEKLFF.